The entry that follows covers one TCR beta chain sequence. This clone was detected only a few times. Its cognate antigen has yet to be identified. Per-nucleotide qualities are absent, and no much larger clonotype sits a single base away. Library preparation was by the immunoSEQ multiplex PCR assay. For the multiplex PCR, a mixture combining 60 forward primers for TCR Vbeta segments and 13 reverse primers for TCR Jbeta segments was used. The CDR3 region of rearranged TCR beta genes was amplified from genomic DNA with a multiplex PCR assay. The Illumina HiSeq System was used to sequence the amplified TCR beta libraries as 87-base-pair reads. Turning to the authors' computational methods: In a later analysis, tens of millions of unique TCR beta chains were counted across the 650 to 750 repertoires, and roughly 9.9 million of these chains were shared by at least two donors. To remove PCR and sequencing errors, raw reads were error-corrected and collapsed into unique sequences using a nearest-neighbor algorithm that merged closely related sequences. CDR3 sequences were aligned to IMGT reference sequences to assign V, D and J gene segments. For a sequence to be retained, at least a six-nucleotide match to both a V gene segment and a J gene segment was required. A rearrangement counted as productive if the CDR3 had no stop codons and remained in frame with V and J, and every other rearrangement counted as non-productive. CDR3 was defined by IMGT convention, running from the second conserved V-encoded cysteine to the conserved J-encoded phenylalanine. Sequences without an unambiguous match to a single V gene segment were excluded from the earlier analysis of almost 600 of the donors. An earlier analysis of 587 of the donors called V segments functional above 56.7% productive rearrangements and segregating when the between-donor standard deviation exceeded 5%. A statistical classification framework was built to diagnose cytomegalovirus status from the catalog of TCR beta chain sequences. In a later analysis, TCR nucleotide sequences were compared against IMGT/GENE-DB human TR gene sequences so that V and J genes could be assigned. The TCRdist pipeline was used in a later analysis to assign CDR3 sequences and most-parsimonious VDJ recombination scenarios. A later analysis defined each TCR beta chain by its CDR3 amino acid sequence plus V-gene family, and excluded reads lacking a unique V-gene family. In a later analysis, fewer than 650 highly shared, low-generation-probability nucleotide sequences were removed to address suspected cross-contamination and a sequencing artifact. In a later analysis, a clonal expansion index for each public chain was calculated from normalized within-repertoire ranks of inferred template counts. In a later analysis, generation probabilities were computed using a VDJ recombination model fitted to out-of-frame rearrangements, and the results were checked against IGoR. In a later analysis, TCR-TCR, TCR-HLA and TCR-CMV co-occurrence was scored with hypergeometric tests, and a repertoire-size bias correction was applied to TCR pairs. To estimate false discovery rates, a later analysis permuted the HLA or CMV assignments 20 times. A later analysis grouped co-occurring TCRs with DBSCAN, adding TCRdist sequence similarity when clustering within HLA-allele-positive subsets. Repertoires with fewer than 30,000 or more than 120,000 public chains were left out of co-occurrence clustering, as were several repertoires with anomalous nucleotide sharing. In TCRdb, the immuneACCESS table is reduced to in-frame sequences with V and J assigned. These tables do not hold every clone; where another copy was compared, an unresolved V gene accounts for under half, and the others remain unexplained. That table gives V, J and clone size, and the DNA gave D and trimming. For this sample there are some 110,000 clones; around 85% appear just once. 3.5% to 4% of the sample is in the top ten clones.

The data belong to a study of cytomegalovirus exposure and HLA in healthy donors (dated by TCRdb to about 2017). Background for the entire study: An earlier analysis of approximately 640 of the donors reported 250 to 300 Gb of sequence data and 117 million unique TCR beta sequences from roughly 180 million T cells. Class I and class II HLA loci were covered by the typing at four-digit resolution. Among around 400 genotyped donors of the cohort, an average of roughly 230,000 unique TCR beta nucleotide sequences was sequenced per donor, of which roughly 17% were non-productive. A separate validation cohort of 100 to 150 different subjects was used in addition to the approximately 700-subject first cohort. An earlier analysis of 587 of the donors used high-throughput TCR beta sequencing to judge whether each TCR beta V gene segment behaved as functional or pseudogenic. In a later analysis, previously published TCR beta repertoires from 600 to 850 donors were re-analyzed and high-resolution HLA genotyping was added so that TCR occurrence patterns could be studied. All discovery cohort repertoires had been generated on a single sequencing platform. An early release that covered 500 to 800 HLA-typed donors contained around 300 gigabases of sequencing data and roughly 84 million unique TCR sequences. High-throughput TCR immunosequencing, statistical association of individual TCRs with disease status, and machine learning were combined to predict cytomegalovirus infection status. Rather than drawing on any new phenotypic data, the later analysis identified candidate immune exposures from TCR beta sequences and the way those sequences occurred across donors. Using immunosequencing, the study profiled T cell repertoires from fewer than 850 subjects and related those repertoires to cytomegalovirus serostatus. Genome-wide SNP genotypes for about three fifths of the roughly 670 donors were used in a later genetic analysis, which treated that subset as a discovery cohort. The genetic ancestry cluster associated with self-reported Caucasian donors included around 76% of the roughly 400 genotyped donors. The study aimed to test whether cataloging public T cell receptors could reveal signatures of past pathogen exposure. The number of typed donors differed by locus: about 629-630 for A, B, C, DRB1 and DQB1; some 500 for DQA1; around 610 for DPA1; and roughly 470 for DPB1. Donor age, sex, ethnicity and CMV serostatus were collected together with the repertoire data. Four or five DR-DQ haplotypes were handled as single units for association and clustering because linkage in the cohort was strong.

Broad study findings and their caveats: The classifier was reported to diagnose cytomegalovirus status with high specificity and sensitivity in both the original and validation cohorts. Correlated functional status among segregating V segments might reflect linkage disequilibrium, but an unknown experimental factor could not be ruled out. The 87-base-pair reads could not distinguish some IMGT-functional V segments, including TRBV6-2 and TRBV6-3, so those segments were excluded. Because some donors lacked HLA typing at each locus, the association tests relied only on the typed subset. Most TCR sequences were observed very rarely across donors, whereas some public TCRs were present in many individuals. Because counts were too low, more than 15 rarely observed V segments, including chromosome 9 orphons, were excluded from the earlier analysis of 587 of the donors. A cluster of highly shared sequence variants was judged likely to represent a technical artifact of the sequencing pipeline. In a later analysis, TCR association rates were found to vary across HLA loci, with the most associated TCRs seen for DRB1 alleles and the fewest for HLA-C alleles. A few of the identified cytomegalovirus-associated TCR beta chains were confirmed in vitro to be specific for cytomegalovirus antigens. In a later analysis, HLA-associated TCR beta chains showed more clonal expansion and lower generation probabilities than non-associated chains that were equally common. An earlier analysis of around 600 of the donors showed that most TCR beta V segments appeared in productive rearrangements either about 87% or about 30% of the time, which broadly matched IMGT annotations. Specific HLA alleles were associated with around 18,000 TCR beta sequences at a false discovery rate of 0.05 in a later analysis. Sequencing depth was assumed to be roughly uniform across donors in the presence/absence analyses, though that assumption may not hold. In this cohort, only TCR beta chains were sequenced, and detectable features were limited by the absence of alpha or paired-chain data. Most CMV-associated TCR beta chains appeared to be HLA-restricted in a later analysis, and the HLA associations seemed to be driven largely by CMV exposure. A later genetic analysis associated a missense DCLRE1C variant with V-gene and J-gene trimming of TCR beta chains, and an independent cohort replicated the association. Several of the top co-occurrence clusters appeared to be linked to parvovirus B19, influenza, CMV and Epstein-Barr virus, according to a later analysis. A later genetic analysis reported fewer N-insertions in productive TCRs among donors in an Asian-associated ancestry cluster than the roughly 670-donor mean. For the cohort, immune exposure information was limited to CMV serostatus. In the study, around 160 TCR beta chains were listed as associated with cytomegalovirus. It was suggested by the authors that the approach could potentially be generalized to other disease states and immunological phenotypes. A further reported finding was that TCR beta sequences accurately predicted the HLA-A and HLA-B alleles for most subjects in the first cohort. When HLA alleles, especially DR and DQ, strongly co-occurred, attributing TCR associations to individual alleles was difficult.

The CDR3 holds 17 amino acids from the cysteine to the phenylalanine. Only CDR3 DNA remains: 51 bases, in frame from the first base. At the junction V is shortened by 6 bases and J by 4 bases, with 22 bases in between. CDR1 and CDR2 (LNHDA, SQIVND) derive from the germline V gene (reference sequence). The cohort was made up of roughly 670 healthy bone marrow donors. Cohort members were all nominally healthy when sampled, although unrecorded immune exposures were likely present. The donor was CMV seronegative and was included in the group of 352 seronegative cohort members. A peripheral blood sample was collected from each donor, and TCR beta sequencing was performed on peripheral blood mononuclear cells. Genomic DNA was extracted from the blood cell samples with the Qiagen DNeasy Blood Extraction Kit.

The clonotype originates from a man in his sixties in good health and CMV-seronegative. The sample was PBMCs. Rearrangement joined TRBV19 to TRBJ1-5; the D gene is perhaps TRBD1, on 5 matching bases. The bases read TGTGCCAGTAGCATGACCCCGAAGGATTCAGGGAATCAGCCCCAGCATTTT. The translation is CASSMTPKDSGNQPQHF.